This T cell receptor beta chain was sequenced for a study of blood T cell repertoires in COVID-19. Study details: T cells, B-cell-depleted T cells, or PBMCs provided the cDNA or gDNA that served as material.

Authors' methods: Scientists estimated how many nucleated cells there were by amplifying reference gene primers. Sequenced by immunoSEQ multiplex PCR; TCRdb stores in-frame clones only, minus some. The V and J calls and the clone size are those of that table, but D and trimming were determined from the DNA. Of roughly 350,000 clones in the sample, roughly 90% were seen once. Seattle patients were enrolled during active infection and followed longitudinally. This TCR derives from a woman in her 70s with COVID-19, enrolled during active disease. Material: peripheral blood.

This chain's CDR3 is CASSEQGTPMNTEAFF. The CDR3 bases are TGTGCCAGCAGCGAACAGGGAACCCCCATGAACACTGAAGCTTTCTTT. The gene calls are TRBV9 and TRBJ1-1; possibly TRBD1 for D (6 bases). The CDR3 spans 16 residues. Germline-derived CDR1 and CDR2 are SGDLS and YYNGEE. Between the trimmed V and J ends, which lost 3 bases and 0 bases, there was a span of 15 bases.